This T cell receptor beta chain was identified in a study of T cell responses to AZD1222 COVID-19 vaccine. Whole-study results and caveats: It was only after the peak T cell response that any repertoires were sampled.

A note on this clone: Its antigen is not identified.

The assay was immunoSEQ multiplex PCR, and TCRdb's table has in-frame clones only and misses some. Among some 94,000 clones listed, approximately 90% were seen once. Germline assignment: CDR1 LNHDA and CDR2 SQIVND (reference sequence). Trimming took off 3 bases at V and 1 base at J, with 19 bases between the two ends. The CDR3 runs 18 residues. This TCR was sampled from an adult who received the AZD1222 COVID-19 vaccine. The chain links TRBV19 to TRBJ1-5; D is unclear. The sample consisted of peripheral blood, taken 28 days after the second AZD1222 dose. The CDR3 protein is CASSMLAMSPRSNQPQHF. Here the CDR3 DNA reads TGTGCCAGTAGTATGCTTGCAATGAGTCCTCGAAGCAATCAGCCCCAGCATTTT.